A selection of T cell receptor beta chains follows, all from one sample in a study of blood T cell repertoires in COVID-19. Assay: immunoSEQ multiplex PCR; the TCRdb copy retains only in-frame clones and omits some. The sample includes 37,000 or so clones, around 87% of them seen just once. Source material: peripheral blood. All receptors derive from a man in his 70s with acute or convalescent COVID-19. Each CDR3 is given with its conserved first and last residue. D genes are given only for firm matches. Size is omitted from some rows. Given values are once, few, many or a class for expanded clones.

v_gene: TRBV6-6
d_gene: .
j_gene: TRBJ2-3
abundance: .
CDR3nt: TGTGCCAGCAGTCGCGGCGCAGGGCCTGCTGGCACAGATACGCAGTATTTT
CDR3aa: CASSRGAGPAGTDTQYF

v_gene: TRBV6-5
d_gene: .
j_gene: TRBJ2-7
abundance: .
CDR3nt: TGTGCCAGCAGTTACTCTGAGGGATCCTACGAGCAGTACTTC
CDR3aa: CASSYSEGSYEQYF

v_gene: TRBV19
d_gene: TRBD1
j_gene: TRBJ1-1
abundance: .
CDR3nt: TGTGCCAGTAGTCCTCCGACAGGGGGGAACACTGAAGCTTTCTTT
CDR3aa: CASSPPTGGNTEAFF

v_gene: TRBV9
d_gene: TRBD2
j_gene: TRBJ2-1
abundance: .
CDR3nt: TGTGCCAGCAGCTTCGGACTAGCGGAGTACAATGAGCAGTTCTTC
CDR3aa: CASSFGLAEYNEQFF

v_gene: TRBV30
d_gene: TRBD1
j_gene: TRBJ2-5
abundance: .
CDR3nt: TGTGCCTGGAGGCCTCTTGACAGGGGGCCAGAGACCCAGTACTTC
CDR3aa: CAWRPLDRGPETQYF

v_gene: TRBV10-1
d_gene: TRBD1
j_gene: TRBJ1-6
abundance: .
CDR3nt: TGCGCCAGCAGTGGGGGACAGGGTGCTCCCCTCCACTTT
CDR3aa: CASSGGQGAPLHF

v_gene: TRBV24-1
d_gene: .
j_gene: TRBJ2-1
abundance: .
CDR3nt: TGTGCCACCAGTGATTCAGGTGTTGGGTCCTACAATGAGCAGTTCTTC
CDR3aa: CATSDSGVGSYNEQFF

v_gene: TRBV6-5
d_gene: TRBD1
j_gene: TRBJ2-7
abundance: .
CDR3nt: TGTGCCAGCAGTTACTCGGGACAGGGGGCCACCAGGCAGTACTTC
CDR3aa: CASSYSGQGATRQYF

v_gene: TRBV3-1/TRBV3-2
d_gene: .
j_gene: TRBJ1-2
abundance: .
CDR3nt: TGTGCCAGCTGGGCCGTCAGCAACTATGGCTACACCTTC
CDR3aa: CASWAVSNYGYTF

v_gene: TRBV30
d_gene: TRBD2
j_gene: TRBJ2-5
abundance: .
CDR3nt: TGTGCCTGGAGCCTACTAGCGGGGGTACAAGAGACCCAGTACTTC
CDR3aa: CAWSLLAGVQETQYF

v_gene: TRBV6-1
d_gene: TRBD2
j_gene: TRBJ2-7
abundance: .
CDR3nt: TGTGCCAGCAGTGGACCCCTAGCGGGAGGGCTTAAACACGAGCAGTACTTC
CDR3aa: CASSGPLAGGLKHEQYF

v_gene: TRBV6-5
d_gene: .
j_gene: TRBJ1-3
abundance: .
CDR3nt: TGTGCCAGCAGGGGCACAGGAAACACCATATATTTT
CDR3aa: CASRGTGNTIYF

v_gene: TRBV7-2
d_gene: .
j_gene: TRBJ1-2
abundance: .
CDR3nt: TGTGCCAGCAGACTGAATTCGGGGAATGGCTACACCTTC
CDR3aa: CASRLNSGNGYTF

v_gene: TRBV11-1
d_gene: .
j_gene: TRBJ1-2
abundance: few
CDR3nt: TGTGCCAGCAGCTTTACAGGTTCGAACTATGGCTACACCTTC
CDR3aa: CASSFTGSNYGYTF

v_gene: TRBV4-3
d_gene: .
j_gene: TRBJ1-4
abundance: .
CDR3nt: TGCGCCAGCAGCCTAGGCGGAGGAACTAATGAAAAACTGTTTTTT
CDR3aa: CASSLGGGTNEKLFF

v_gene: TRBV15
d_gene: TRBD1
j_gene: TRBJ2-1
abundance: .
CDR3nt: TGTGCCACCAGCAGAGTGCGGACAGGGGCATACAATGAGCAGTTCTTC
CDR3aa: CATSRVRTGAYNEQFF

v_gene: TRBV7-2
d_gene: .
j_gene: TRBJ1-4
abundance: .
CDR3nt: TGTGCCAGCAGCTTAGTATCGTTGTCGAATGAAAAACTGTTTTTT
CDR3aa: CASSLVSLSNEKLFF